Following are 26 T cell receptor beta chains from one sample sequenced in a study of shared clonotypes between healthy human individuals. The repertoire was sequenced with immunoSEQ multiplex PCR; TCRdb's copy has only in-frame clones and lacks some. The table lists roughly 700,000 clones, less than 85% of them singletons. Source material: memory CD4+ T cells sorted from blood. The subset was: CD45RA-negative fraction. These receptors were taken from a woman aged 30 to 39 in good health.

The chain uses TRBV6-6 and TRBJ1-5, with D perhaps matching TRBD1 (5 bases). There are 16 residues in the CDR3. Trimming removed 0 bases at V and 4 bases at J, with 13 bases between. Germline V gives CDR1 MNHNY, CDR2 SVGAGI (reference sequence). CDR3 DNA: TGTGCCAGCAGTTACTCTTCCACGGGGCATAATCAGCCCCAGCATTTT. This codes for CASSYSSTGHNQPQHF.

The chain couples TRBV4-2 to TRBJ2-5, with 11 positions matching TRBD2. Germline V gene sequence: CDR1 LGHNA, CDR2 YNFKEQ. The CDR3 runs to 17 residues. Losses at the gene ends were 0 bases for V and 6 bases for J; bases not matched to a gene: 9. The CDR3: CASSQEYVASGRKTQYF. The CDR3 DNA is TGTGCCAGCAGCCAAGAGTATGTCGCTAGCGGGAGGAAGACCCAGTACTTC.

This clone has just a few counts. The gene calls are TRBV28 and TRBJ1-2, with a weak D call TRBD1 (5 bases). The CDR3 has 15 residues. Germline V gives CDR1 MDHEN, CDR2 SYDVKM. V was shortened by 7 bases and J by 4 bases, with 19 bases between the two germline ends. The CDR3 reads CASISPGGKGYGYTF. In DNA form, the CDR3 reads TGTGCCAGCATATCCCCCGGGGGAAAAGGCTATGGCTACACCTTC.

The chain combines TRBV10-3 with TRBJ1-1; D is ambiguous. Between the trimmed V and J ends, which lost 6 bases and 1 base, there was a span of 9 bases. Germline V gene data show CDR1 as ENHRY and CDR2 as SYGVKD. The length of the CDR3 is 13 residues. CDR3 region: CAIRAGSNTEAFF. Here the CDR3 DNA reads TGTGCCATCAGGGCTGGCTCGAACACTGAAGCTTTCTTT.

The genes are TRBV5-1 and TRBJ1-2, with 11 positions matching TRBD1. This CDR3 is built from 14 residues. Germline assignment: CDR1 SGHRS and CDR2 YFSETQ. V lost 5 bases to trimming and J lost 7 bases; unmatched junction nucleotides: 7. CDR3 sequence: CASSYDGQGAGYTF. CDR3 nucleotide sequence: TGCGCCAGCAGTTACGACGGACAGGGGGCTGGCTACACCTTC. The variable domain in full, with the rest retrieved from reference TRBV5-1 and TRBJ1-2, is KAGVTQTPRYLIKTRGQQVTLSCSPISGHRSVSWYQQTPGQGLQFLFEYFSETQRNKGNFPGRFSGRQFSNSRSEMNVSTLELGDSALYLCASSYDGQGAGYTFGSGTRLTVV.

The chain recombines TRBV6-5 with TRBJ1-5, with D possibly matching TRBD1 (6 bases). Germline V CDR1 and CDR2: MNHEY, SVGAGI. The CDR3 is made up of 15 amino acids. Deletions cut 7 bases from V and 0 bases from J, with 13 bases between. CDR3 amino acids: CASTATGYSNQPQHF. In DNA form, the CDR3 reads TGTGCCAGCACCGCGACAGGCTATAGCAATCAGCCCCAGCATTTT.

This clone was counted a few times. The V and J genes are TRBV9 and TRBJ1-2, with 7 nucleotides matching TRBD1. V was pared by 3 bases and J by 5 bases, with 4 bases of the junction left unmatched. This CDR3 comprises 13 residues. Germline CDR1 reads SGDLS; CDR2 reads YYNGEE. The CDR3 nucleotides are TGTGCCAGCAGCGGAGGGGACAGATATGGCTACACCTTC. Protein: CASSGGDRYGYTF.

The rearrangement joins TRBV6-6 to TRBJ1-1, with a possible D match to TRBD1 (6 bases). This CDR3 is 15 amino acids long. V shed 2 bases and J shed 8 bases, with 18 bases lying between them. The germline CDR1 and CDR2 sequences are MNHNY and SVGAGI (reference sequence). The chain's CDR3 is CASSYPRTGRGEAFF. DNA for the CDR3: TGTGCCAGCAGTTACCCGAGAACAGGGCGCGGCGAAGCTTTCTTT.

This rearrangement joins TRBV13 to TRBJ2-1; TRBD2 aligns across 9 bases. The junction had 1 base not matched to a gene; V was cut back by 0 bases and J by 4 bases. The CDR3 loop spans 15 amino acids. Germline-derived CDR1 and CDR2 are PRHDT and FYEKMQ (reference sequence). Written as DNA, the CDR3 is TGTGCCAGCAGCTTAGGGACTAGCGGTTACAATGAGCAGTTCTTC. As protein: CASSLGTSGYNEQFF.

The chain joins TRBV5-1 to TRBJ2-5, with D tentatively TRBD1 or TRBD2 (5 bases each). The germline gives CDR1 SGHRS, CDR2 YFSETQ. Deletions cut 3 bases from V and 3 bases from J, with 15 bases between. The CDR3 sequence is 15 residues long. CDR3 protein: CASSSAGSGEETQYF. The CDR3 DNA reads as TGCGCCAGCAGCTCGGCAGGGAGTGGAGAAGAGACCCAGTACTTC.

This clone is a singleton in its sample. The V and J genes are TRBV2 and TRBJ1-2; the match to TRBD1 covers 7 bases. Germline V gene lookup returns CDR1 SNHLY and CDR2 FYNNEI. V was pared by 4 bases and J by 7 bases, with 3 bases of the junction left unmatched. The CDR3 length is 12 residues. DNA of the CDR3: TGTGCCAGCAGTGGACAGGGAAGTGGCTACACCTTC. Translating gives CASSGQGSGYTF.

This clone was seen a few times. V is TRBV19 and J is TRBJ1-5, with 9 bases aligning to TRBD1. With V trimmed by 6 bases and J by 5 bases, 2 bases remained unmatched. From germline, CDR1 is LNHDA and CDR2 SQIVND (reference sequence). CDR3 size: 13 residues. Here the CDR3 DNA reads TGTGCCAGTAGGGGACAGGGCGATCAGCCCCAGCATTTT. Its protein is CASRGQGDQPQHF. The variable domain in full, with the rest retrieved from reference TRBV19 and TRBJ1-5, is DGGITQSPKYLFRKEGQNVTLSCEQNLNHDAMYWYRQDPGQGLRLIYYSQIVNDFQKGDIAEGYSVSREKKESFPLTVTSAQKNPTAFYLCASRGQGDQPQHFGDGTRLSIL.

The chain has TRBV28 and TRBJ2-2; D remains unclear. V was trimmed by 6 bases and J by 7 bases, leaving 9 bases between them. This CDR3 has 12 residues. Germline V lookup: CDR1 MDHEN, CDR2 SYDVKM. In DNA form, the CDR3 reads TGTGCCAGCAGCCCAAATTTCGGGGAGCTGTTTTTT. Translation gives CASSPNFGELFF.

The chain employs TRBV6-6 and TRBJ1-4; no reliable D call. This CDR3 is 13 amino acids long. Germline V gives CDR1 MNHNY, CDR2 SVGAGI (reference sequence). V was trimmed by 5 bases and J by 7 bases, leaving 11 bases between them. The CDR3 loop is CASSANYGEKLFF. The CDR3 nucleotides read TGTGCCAGCAGTGCGAATTACGGTGAAAAACTGTTTTTT.

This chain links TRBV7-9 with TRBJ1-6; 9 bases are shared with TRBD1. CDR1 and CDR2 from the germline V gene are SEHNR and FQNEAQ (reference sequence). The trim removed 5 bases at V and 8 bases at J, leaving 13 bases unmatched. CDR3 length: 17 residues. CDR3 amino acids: CASSLDLLTGGDSPLHF. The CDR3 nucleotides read TGTGCCAGCAGCCTGGATCTATTAACAGGGGGCGATTCACCCCTCCACTTT.

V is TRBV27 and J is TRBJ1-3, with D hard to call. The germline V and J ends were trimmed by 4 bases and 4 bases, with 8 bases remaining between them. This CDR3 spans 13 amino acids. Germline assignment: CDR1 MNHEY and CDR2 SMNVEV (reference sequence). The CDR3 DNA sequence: TGTGCCAGCAGTTATGACCCCGGAAACACCATATATTTT. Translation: CASSYDPGNTIYF.

The CDR3 sequence: CASSLQGPLNTEAFF. DNA of the CDR3: TGTGCCAGCAGCTTGCAGGGGCCTTTGAACACTGAAGCTTTCTTT. This chain uses TRBV5-4 with TRBJ1-1, with D possibly being TRBD1 (6 bases). Germline values: CDR1 SGHNT, CDR2 YYREEE (reference sequence). Trimming removed 1 base at V and 0 bases at J, with 10 bases between. The CDR3 loop spans 15 amino acids. Together with reference TRBV5-4 and TRBJ1-1, the CDR3 gives the full variable domain: ETGVTQSPTHLIKTRGQQVTLRCSSQSGHNTVSWYQQALGQGPQFIFQYYREEENGRGNFPPRFSGLQFPNYSSELNVNALELDDSALYLCASSLQGPLNTEAFFGQGTRLTVV.

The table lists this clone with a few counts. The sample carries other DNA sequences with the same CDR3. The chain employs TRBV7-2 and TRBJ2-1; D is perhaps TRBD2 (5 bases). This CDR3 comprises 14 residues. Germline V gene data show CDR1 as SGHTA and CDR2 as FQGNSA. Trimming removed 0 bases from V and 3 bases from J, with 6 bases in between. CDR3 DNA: TGTGCCAGCAGCTTAGCTAGCGTCTACAATGAGCAGTTCTTC. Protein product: CASSLASVYNEQFF.

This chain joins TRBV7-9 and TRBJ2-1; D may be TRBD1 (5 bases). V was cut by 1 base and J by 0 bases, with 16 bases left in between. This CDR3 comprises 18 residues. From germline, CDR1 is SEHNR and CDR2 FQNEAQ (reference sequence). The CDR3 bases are TGTGCCAGCAGCTTAGGATGGGGCCGCGGCAGCTCCTACAATGAGCAGTTCTTC. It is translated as CASSLGWGRGSSYNEQFF. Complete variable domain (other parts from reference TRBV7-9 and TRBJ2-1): DTGVSQNPRHKITKRGQNVTFRCDPISEHNRLYWYRQTLGQGPEFLTYFQNEAQLEKSRLLSDRFSAERPKGSFSTLEIQRTEQGDSAMYLCASSLGWGRGSSYNEQFFGPGTRLTVL.

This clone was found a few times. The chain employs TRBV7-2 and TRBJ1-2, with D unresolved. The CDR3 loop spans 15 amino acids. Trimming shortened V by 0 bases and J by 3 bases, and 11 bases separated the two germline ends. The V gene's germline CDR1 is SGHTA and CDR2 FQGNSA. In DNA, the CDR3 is TGTGCCAGCAGCTTAGCGCCTCGGGCGGACTATGGCTACACCTTC. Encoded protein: CASSLAPRADYGYTF.

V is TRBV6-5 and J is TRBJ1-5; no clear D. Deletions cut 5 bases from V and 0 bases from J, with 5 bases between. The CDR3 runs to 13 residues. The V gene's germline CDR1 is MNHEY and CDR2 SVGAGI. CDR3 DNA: TGTGCCAGCAGTATACATAGCAATCAGCCCCAGCATTTT. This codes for CASSIHSNQPQHF.

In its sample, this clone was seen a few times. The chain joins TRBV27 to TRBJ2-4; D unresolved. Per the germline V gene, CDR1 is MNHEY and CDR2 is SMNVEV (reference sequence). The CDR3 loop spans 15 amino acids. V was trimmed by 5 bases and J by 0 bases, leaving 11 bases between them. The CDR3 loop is CASSGVSVAKNIQYF. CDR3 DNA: TGTGCCAGCAGTGGGGTTTCGGTAGCCAAAAACATTCAGTACTTC.

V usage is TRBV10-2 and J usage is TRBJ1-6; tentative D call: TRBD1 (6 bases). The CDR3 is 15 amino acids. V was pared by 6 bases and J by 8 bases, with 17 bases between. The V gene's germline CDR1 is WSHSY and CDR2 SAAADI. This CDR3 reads CASSSPDSTYSPLHF. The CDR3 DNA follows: TGCGCCAGCAGCTCACCGGACAGTACTTATTCACCCCTCCACTTT.

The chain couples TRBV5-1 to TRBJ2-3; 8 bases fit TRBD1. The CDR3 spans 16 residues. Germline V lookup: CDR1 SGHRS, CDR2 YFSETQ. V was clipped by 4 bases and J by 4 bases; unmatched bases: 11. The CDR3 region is CASSIPRTGKADTQYF. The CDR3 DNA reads TGCGCCAGCAGCATACCACGGACAGGGAAGGCAGATACGCAGTATTTT.

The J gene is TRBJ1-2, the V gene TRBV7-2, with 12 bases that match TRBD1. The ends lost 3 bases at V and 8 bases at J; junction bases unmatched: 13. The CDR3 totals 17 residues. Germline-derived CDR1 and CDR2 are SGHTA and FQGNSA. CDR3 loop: CASSFRAMGQGAQGYTF. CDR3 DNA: TGTGCCAGCAGCTTTCGGGCTATGGGACAGGGGGCGCAGGGCTACACCTTC.

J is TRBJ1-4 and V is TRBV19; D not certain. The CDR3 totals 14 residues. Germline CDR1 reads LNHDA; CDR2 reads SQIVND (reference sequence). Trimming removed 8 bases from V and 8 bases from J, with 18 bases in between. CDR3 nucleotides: TGTGCCAGTCGCCCCGGGTCCGGTCGAGAAAAACTGTTTTTT. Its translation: CASRPGSGREKLFF.